These 16 T cell receptor beta chains originate from one sample sequenced in a study of response to subunit inactivated influenza vaccine. TCRdb analysed the RT-PCR reads with MiXCR anew, one entry per CDR3 protein. The data show more than 400,000 distinct CDR3 sequences, with approximately 11% seen just once and 10% to 15% held by the top ten. Sequenced here: PBMCs from blood, sampled roughly 46 days after vaccination. The receptors here all came from a man aged 45 to 65 who received an inactivated influenza vaccine.

This clonotype was detected many times. This CDR3 is CASSYSGSNQPQHF. The CDR3 nucleotides read TGTGCCAGCAGTTACTCGGGGAGCAATCAGCCCCAGCATTTT. The V and J genes are TRBV6-5 and TRBJ1-5, with D hard to call. V gave up 0 bases and J gave up 1 base, with 4 bases separating them. The CDR3 is 14 amino acids. The germline V gene has CDR1 MNHEY and CDR2 SVGAGI.

This clonotype appeared a single time. A much more abundant neighbour one base away suggests this may be a read error. This chain connects TRBV20-1 to TRBJ2-3, with 8 bases matching TRBD1. The CDR3 covers 14 residues. Per the germline V gene, CDR1 is DFQATT and CDR2 is SNEGSKA (reference sequence). Trimming removed 5 bases from V and 9 bases from J; junction bases left unmatched: 13. The CDR3 nucleotides are TGCAGTGCTGGACCATCAGGGGGCGAGGAGACGCAGTATTTT. As protein: CSAGPSGGEETQYF.

The chain employs TRBV20-1 and TRBJ1-4; D is possibly TRBD1 (5 bases). V was trimmed by 1 base and J by 6 bases, leaving 9 bases between them. Germline loops: CDR1 DFQATT, CDR2 SNEGSKA (reference sequence). The CDR3 has 13 residues. The CDR3, as DNA: TGCAGTGCTAGAGGGGACGGAGATGAAAAACTGTTTTTT. It specifies CSARGDGDEKLFF.

The gene calls are TRBV6-1 and TRBJ2-3, with TRBD2 matching 9 bases. The CDR3 loop spans 17 amino acids. With 6 bases clipped from V and 2 bases from J, the junction kept 12 bases outside the gene matches. Germline CDR1 reads MNHNS; CDR2 reads SASEGT. Written as DNA, the CDR3 is TGTGCCAGCAGACCGTTAGTCGCGGGAGGGCCCACAGATACGCAGTATTTT. Translation: CASRPLVAGGPTDTQYF.

This clonotype was seen repeatedly, ten times or more. The V call is TRBV29-1, the J call TRBJ1-2; 7 bases align to TRBD1. After removal of 8 bases from V and 3 bases from J, the junction contained 12 bases not matched to a gene. The germline V gene encodes CDR1 SQVTM and CDR2 ANQGSEA. The CDR3 consists of 14 residues. The DNA for the CDR3 is TGCAGCACCCGGCAGGGGGATTTTGACTATGGCTACACCTTC. Amino acids: CSTRQGDFDYGYTF.

This clonotype appeared a few times. The rearrangement links TRBV3-1 to TRBJ2-7; D not resolved. CDR1 is LGHDT, CDR2 YNNKEL, per germline (reference sequence). The CDR3 contains 16 residues. V was cut by 0 bases and J by 5 bases, with 17 bases left in between. The CDR3: CASSQERLGSQNEQYF. Written as DNA, the CDR3 is TGTGCCAGCAGCCAAGAACGGTTGGGCAGTCAAAACGAGCAGTACTTC.

On this clonotype: A much larger clone lies a single base off, so this may be a read error. The rearrangement joins TRBV27 to TRBJ2-2; D is unclear. The CDR3 covers 11 residues. Germline assignment: CDR1 MNHEY and CDR2 SMNVEV (reference sequence). With 7 bases removed from V and 4 bases from J, the gap between germline ends came to 4 bases. CDR3 coding DNA: TGTGCCAGCACCGGCACCGGGGAGCTGTTTTTT. This codes for CASTGTGELFF.

The V call is TRBV7-3, the J call TRBJ2-3; D possibly corresponds to TRBD2 (5 bases). Trimming shortened V by 5 bases and J by 6 bases, and 15 bases separated the two germline ends. Germline lookup yields CDR1 SGHTA and CDR2 FQGTGA. The CDR3 extends over 14 amino acids. CDR3 residues: CASSPRGSYDTQYF. The CDR3 bases are TGTGCCAGCAGCCCCCGGGGTAGTTACGATACGCAGTATTTT.

This chain connects TRBV9 to TRBJ2-1; tentatively, D is TRBD1 or TRBD2 (5 bases each). There are 17 residues in the CDR3. Per germline, CDR1 SGDLS and CDR2 YYNGEE. Trimming pared 0 bases from V and 3 bases from J, leaving 16 bases between. CDR3 nucleotides: TGTGCCAGCAGCGTAGTACCCCGAGGGGCTCTCTACAATGAGCAGTTCTTC. Residues: CASSVVPRGALYNEQFF.

The rearrangement joins TRBV7-9 to TRBJ2-1, with unresolved D. V was trimmed by 3 bases and J by 4 bases, leaving 13 bases between them. Germline V CDR1 and CDR2: SEHNR, FQNEAQ (reference sequence). The length of the CDR3 is 15 residues. CDR3 in amino acids: CASSFSSARYNEQFF. CDR3 sequence (DNA): TGTGCCAGCAGCTTCTCAAGCGCCAGATACAATGAGCAGTTCTTC.

This clonotype was counted ten times or more. The chain is built from TRBV20-1 and TRBJ1-5, with 7 bases fitting TRBD1. Germline values: CDR1 DFQATT, CDR2 SNEGSKA (reference sequence). The CDR3 loop spans 14 amino acids. Trimming removed 6 bases from V and 4 bases from J; junction bases left unmatched: 9. The CDR3 region has the DNA TGCAGTGCCGAATTGGGGACAGAAAATCAGCCCCAGCATTTT. The encoded protein is CSAELGTENQPQHF.

The chain employs TRBV29-1 and TRBJ2-7; D perhaps matches TRBD1 (6 bases). Trimming cost V 4 bases and J 2 bases, with 18 bases left between them. CDR1 is SQVTM, CDR2 ANQGSEA, per germline. The CDR3 is 15 amino acids. CDR3 sequence reads: CSVVGYRGNPYEQYF. CDR3 DNA sequence: TGCAGCGTTGTAGGTTATAGGGGGAACCCCTACGAGCAGTACTTC.

This rearrangement joins TRBV7-2 to TRBJ2-2; 9 bases are shared with TRBD1. Germline-derived CDR1 and CDR2 are SGHTA and FQGNSA. The junction had 13 bases not matched to a gene; V was cut back by 6 bases and J by 5 bases. This CDR3 has 17 amino acids. The CDR3 sequence: CASRVNPGQGRTGELFF. The CDR3 nucleotides are TGTGCCAGCAGAGTAAACCCGGGACAGGGTCGAACCGGGGAGCTGTTTTTT.

This clonotype was recorded many times. This sequence joins TRBV5-1 and TRBJ2-3; D remains ambiguous. This CDR3 is 14 amino acids long. Trimming pared 0 bases from V and 6 bases from J, leaving 11 bases between. Germline assignment: CDR1 SGHRS and CDR2 YFSETQ. Written as DNA, the CDR3 is TGCGCCAGCAGCTTGGAGCCTTTTGAGGATACGCAGTATTTT. Translation gives CASSLEPFEDTQYF. Full variable domain (rest looked up from reference TRBV5-1 and TRBJ2-3): KAGVTQTPRYLIKTRGQQVTLSCSPISGHRSVSWYQQTPGQGLQFLFEYFSETQRNKGNFPGRFSGRQFSNSRSEMNVSTLELGDSALYLCASSLEPFEDTQYFGPGTRLTVL.

This clonotype appeared many times. This rearrangement joins TRBV5-1 to TRBJ2-1, with 11 nucleotides matching TRBD2. J lost 5 bases, V lost 0 bases, and 1 base had no gene match. Germline CDR1 reads SGHRS; CDR2 reads YFSETQ. The CDR3 has 15 residues. CDR3 loop: CASSLGGLADNEQFF. CDR3 DNA: TGCGCCAGCAGCTTGGGGGGACTAGCGGACAATGAGCAGTTCTTC.

The chain combines TRBV5-1 with TRBJ2-2, with a weak D call TRBD1 (5 bases). V was clipped by 5 bases and J by 6 bases, with 17 bases between them. Germline CDR1 is SGHRS and CDR2 is YFSETQ. There are 15 residues in the CDR3. CDR3 bases: TGCGCCAGCAGGTCTTCCCAGGGTTACCCCGGGGAGCTGTTTTTT. Translating gives CASRSSQGYPGELFF.